This entry concerns a single T cell receptor (beta chain). Its antigen remains unidentified. The use of a sample-barcoded 5' primer and a J-beta primer mix characterized a second PCR of about 7 to 12 cycles. TCRdb re-called the 5' RACE reads through MiXCR, storing one row per CDR3 protein. The table lists 780,000 or so distinct CDR3 sequences, more than 55% of them singletons. The sample is drawn from a study of blood T cells in healthy people across ages. Notes on the study in general: The recorded TCR beta diversity per million T cells decreased in a roughly linear manner with age. Donor CMV infection status was unknown, possibly confounding age-related changes in expanded clonotypes.

J was trimmed by 2 bases and V by 4 bases; bases with no gene match: 5. Germline values: CDR1 DFQATT, CDR2 SNEGSKA (reference sequence). The CDR3 has 15 residues. Caucasian, healthy and from Russia, the donors were aged between roughly 6 and 95. Total RNA, at least 5 micrograms per sample, was extracted from PBMCs. This clonotype originated in a man aged 35 to 55 in good health. The V and J genes are TRBV20-1 and TRBJ2-1, with 10 bases matching TRBD2. The sequencing sample was made of blood. As DNA, the CDR3 is TGCAGTGCTAATATAGCGGGGGGCCCCTACAATGAGCAGTTCTTC. It yields the protein CSANIAGGPYNEQFF.